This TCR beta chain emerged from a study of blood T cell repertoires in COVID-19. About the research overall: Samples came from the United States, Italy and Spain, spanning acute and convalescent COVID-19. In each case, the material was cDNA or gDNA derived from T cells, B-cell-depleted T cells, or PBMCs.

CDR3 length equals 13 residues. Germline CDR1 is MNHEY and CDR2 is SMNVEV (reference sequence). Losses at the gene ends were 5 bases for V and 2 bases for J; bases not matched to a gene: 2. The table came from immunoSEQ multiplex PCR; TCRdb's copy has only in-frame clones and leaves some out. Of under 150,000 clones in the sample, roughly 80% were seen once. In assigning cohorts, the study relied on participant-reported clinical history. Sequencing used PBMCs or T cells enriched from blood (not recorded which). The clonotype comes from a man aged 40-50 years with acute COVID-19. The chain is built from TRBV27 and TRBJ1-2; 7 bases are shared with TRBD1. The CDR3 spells CASSRDSNYGYTF. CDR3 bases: TGTGCCAGCAGTCGGGACAGCAACTATGGCTACACCTTC.